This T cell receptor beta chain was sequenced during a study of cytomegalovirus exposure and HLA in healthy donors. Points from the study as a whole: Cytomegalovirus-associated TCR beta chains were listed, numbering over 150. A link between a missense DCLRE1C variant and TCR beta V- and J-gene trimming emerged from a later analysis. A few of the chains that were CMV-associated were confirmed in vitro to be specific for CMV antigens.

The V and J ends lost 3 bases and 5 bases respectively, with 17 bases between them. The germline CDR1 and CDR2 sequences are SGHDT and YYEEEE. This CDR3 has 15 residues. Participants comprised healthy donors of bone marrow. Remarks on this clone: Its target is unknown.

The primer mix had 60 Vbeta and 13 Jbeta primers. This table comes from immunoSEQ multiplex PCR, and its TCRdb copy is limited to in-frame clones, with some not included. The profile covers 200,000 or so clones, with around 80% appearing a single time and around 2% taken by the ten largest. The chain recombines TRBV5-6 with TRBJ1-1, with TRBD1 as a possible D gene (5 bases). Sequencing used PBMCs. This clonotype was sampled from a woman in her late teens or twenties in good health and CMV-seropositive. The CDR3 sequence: CASSSPLWGVTEAFF. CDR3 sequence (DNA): TGTGCCAGCAGCTCCCCTTTGTGGGGCGTAACTGAAGCTTTCTTT.